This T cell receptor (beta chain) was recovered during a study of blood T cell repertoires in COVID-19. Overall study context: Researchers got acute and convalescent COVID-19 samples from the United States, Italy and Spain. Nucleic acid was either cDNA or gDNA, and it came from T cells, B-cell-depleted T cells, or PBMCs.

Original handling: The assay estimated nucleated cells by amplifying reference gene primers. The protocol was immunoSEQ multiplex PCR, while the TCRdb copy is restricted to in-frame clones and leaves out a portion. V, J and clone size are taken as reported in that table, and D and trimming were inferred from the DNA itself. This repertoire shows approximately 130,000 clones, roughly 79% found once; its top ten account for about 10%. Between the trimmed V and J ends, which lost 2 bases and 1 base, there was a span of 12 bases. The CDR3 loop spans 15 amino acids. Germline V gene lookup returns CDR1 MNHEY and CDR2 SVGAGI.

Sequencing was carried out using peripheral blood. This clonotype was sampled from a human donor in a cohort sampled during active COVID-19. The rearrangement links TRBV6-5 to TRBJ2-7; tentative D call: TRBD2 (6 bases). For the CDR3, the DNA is TGTGCCAGCAGTTACCAGGGACTCCAATCCTACGAGCAGTACTTC. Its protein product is CASSYQGLQSYEQYF.